This entry lists 17 T cell receptor beta chains sequenced from one sample in a study of T cell responses to AZD1222 COVID-19 vaccine. The repertoire was sequenced with immunoSEQ multiplex PCR; TCRdb's copy has only in-frame clones and lacks some. The table shows 90,000 to 150,000 clones, with approximately 87% occurring only once. Material: peripheral blood, obtained on day 0 of AZD1222 vaccination. The receptors shown here come from an adult in good health.

V usage is TRBV7-2 and J usage is TRBJ1-2; D unresolved. The CDR3 length is 16 residues. Germline V lookup: CDR1 SGHTA, CDR2 FQGNSA. V dropped 5 bases and J dropped 7 bases, with 23 bases sitting between them. The CDR3 reads CASSPRAHKVVSGYTF. In DNA, the CDR3 is TGTGCCAGCAGCCCTCGGGCCCACAAAGTGGTATCTGGCTACACCTTC. The full variable domain, with the rest looked up from reference TRBV7-2 and TRBJ1-2, is GAGVSQSPSNKVTEKGKDVELRCDPISGHTALYWYRQSLGQGLEFLIYFQGNSAPDKSGLPSDRFSAERTGGSVSTLTIQRTQQEDSAVYLCASSPRAHKVVSGYTFGSGTRLTVV.

The chain is built from TRBV6-5 and TRBJ2-7, with D maybe TRBD2 (5 bases). The length of the CDR3 is 12 residues. V gave up 7 bases and J gave up 4 bases, with 11 bases separating them. Germline values: CDR1 MNHEY, CDR2 SVGAGI. CDR3 bases: TGTGCCAGCACTGGACTGTTATACGAGCAGTACTTC. Amino acids: CASTGLLYEQYF.

The chain combines TRBV9 with TRBJ2-7; 8 bases agree with TRBD2. CDR1 and CDR2 (germline): SGDLS, YYNGEE. This CDR3 has 15 residues. J gave up 4 bases and V 4 bases, and 10 bases lay outside the gene matches. DNA of the CDR3: TGTGCCAGCAGCCCTCGGGGGGGGGCTACGTACGAGCAGTACTTC. Translation: CASSPRGGATYEQYF.

This clone was recorded only once. The CDR3 spells CASSYANRGGTEAFF. The DNA for the CDR3 is TGTGCCAGCAGTTACGCCAACAGGGGAGGCACTGAAGCTTTCTTT. This chain links TRBV6-5 with TRBJ1-1, with 7 bases identical to TRBD1. Germline V gene data show CDR1 as MNHEY and CDR2 as SVGAGI. Unmatched junction bases numbered 7, after V lost 2 bases and J lost 4 bases. This CDR3 comprises 15 residues.

J is TRBJ2-1 and V is TRBV5-1, with 10 bases fitting TRBD2. The CDR3 length is 15 residues. Germline CDR1 reads SGHRS; CDR2 reads YFSETQ. J was trimmed by 5 bases and V by 0 bases; bases with no gene match: 2. Here the CDR3 reads CASSLVSGGHNEQFF. DNA of the CDR3: TGCGCCAGCAGCTTGGTTAGCGGGGGGCACAATGAGCAGTTCTTC.

The V and J genes are TRBV19 and TRBJ1-2, with TRBD1 as a possible D gene (5 bases). The CDR3 runs 15 residues. Germline values: CDR1 LNHDA, CDR2 SQIVND (reference sequence). V was shortened by 3 bases and J by 4 bases, with 15 bases between the two germline ends. CDR3 DNA: TGTGCCAGTAGTATTGGGACCGCGCTCGCCTATGGCTACACCTTC. This codes for CASSIGTALAYGYTF. Full variable domain (rest looked up from reference TRBV19 and TRBJ1-2): DGGITQSPKYLFRKEGQNVTLSCEQNLNHDAMYWYRQDPGQGLRLIYYSQIVNDFQKGDIAEGYSVSREKKESFPLTVTSAQKNPTAFYLCASSIGTALAYGYTFGSGTRLTVV.

This chain links TRBV4-3 with TRBJ2-6, with D uncertain. Germline-derived CDR1 and CDR2 are LGHNA and YSLEER. V shed 0 bases and J shed 3 bases, with 15 bases lying between them. The CDR3 covers 18 residues. The CDR3 bases are TGCGCCAGCAGCCAAGATCGGTGGGAAAGTAGTGGGGCCAACGTCCTGACTTTC. This translates into CASSQDRWESSGANVLTF.

This chain joins TRBV7-8 and TRBJ1-2, with TRBD1 matching 7 bases. Trimming at V came to 0 bases and at J to 5 bases, leaving 12 bases not matched to a gene. The CDR3 covers 17 residues. CDR1 is SGHVS and CDR2 is FQNEAQ in the germline V gene. CDR3 coding DNA: TGTGCCAGCAGCTTAGCGGGGTGGACAGGCCTGACGTATGGCTACACCTTC. Its protein product is CASSLAGWTGLTYGYTF.

The chain employs TRBV6-2 or TRBV6-3 and TRBJ2-7; 8 positions agree with TRBD1. Losses at the gene ends were 1 base for V and 2 bases for J; bases not matched to a gene: 4. The CDR3 extends over 15 amino acids. Per the germline V gene, CDR1 is MNHEY and CDR2 is SVGEGT. The CDR3 is CASSYYRGNTYEQYF. In DNA, the CDR3 is TGTGCCAGCAGTTACTACAGGGGGAATACCTACGAGCAGTACTTC.

V is TRBV5-1 and J is TRBJ2-7, with 9 bases fitting TRBD1. V lost 3 bases to trimming and J lost 0 bases; unmatched junction nucleotides: 4. The CDR3 runs to 15 residues. Germline values: CDR1 SGHRS, CDR2 YFSETQ. The CDR3 DNA reads as TGCGCCAGCAGCTGGACAGGGGAGGACTCCTACGAGCAGTACTTC. Translating gives CASSWTGEDSYEQYF.

The rearrangement joins TRBV6-5 to TRBJ1-1; 8 nucleotides line up with TRBD1. The CDR3 runs to 11 residues. Germline CDR1 reads MNHEY; CDR2 reads SVGAGI. V shed 5 bases, J shed 13 bases, and the junction held 6 bases outside the gene matches. CDR3 protein: CASSNRGGYFF. CDR3 nucleotide sequence: TGTGCCAGCAGTAACAGGGGGGGGTATTTCTTT.

This clone has only a few counts. The chain is built from TRBV25-1 and TRBJ2-7; tentative D call: TRBD2 (6 bases). Trimming pared 5 bases from V and 4 bases from J, leaving 21 bases between. Germline V CDR1 and CDR2: MGHDK, SYGVNS. This CDR3 contains 16 residues. The CDR3: CASSLAGGQGGYEQYF. The CDR3 DNA reads TGTGCCAGCAGTCTAGCCGGTGGTCAGGGAGGTTACGAGCAGTACTTC.

The V call is TRBV13, the J call TRBJ2-1; 11 bases align to TRBD2. V lost 4 bases and J lost 5; bases outside the gene matches: 16. The CDR3 length is 19 residues. Germline-derived CDR1 and CDR2 are PRHDT and FYEKMQ (reference sequence). CDR3: CASSSTLTSGAYGNNEQFF. CDR3 DNA: TGTGCCAGCAGCTCAACTTTGACTAGCGGGGCTTATGGGAACAATGAGCAGTTCTTC.

This chain joins TRBV6-5 and TRBJ1-4, with D unresolved. V was trimmed by 6 bases and J by 8 bases, leaving 16 bases between them. Germline lookup yields CDR1 MNHEY and CDR2 SVGAGI. The CDR3 sequence is 14 residues long. In nucleotides, the CDR3 is TGTGCCAGCAGGGAGGACGGTGTTCGGGAAAAACTGTTTTTT. It codes for CASREDGVREKLFF.

V is TRBV4-2 and J is TRBJ2-5; 10 bases map to TRBD2. CDR3 size: 16 residues. Trimming at V came to 0 bases and at J to 5 bases, leaving 6 bases not matched to a gene. Germline CDR1 is LGHNA and CDR2 is YNFKEQ. The chain's CDR3 is CASSQDGAGGRETQYF. The CDR3 DNA reads as TGTGCCAGCAGCCAAGATGGAGCGGGGGGGCGGGAGACCCAGTACTTC.

The chain has TRBV20-1 and TRBJ2-7; 7 nucleotides line up with TRBD1. The CDR3 consists of 15 residues. J gave up 0 bases and V 5 bases, and 10 bases lay outside the gene matches. Germline V gives CDR1 DFQATT, CDR2 SNEGSKA (reference sequence). The CDR3 DNA reads as TGCAGTGCTCGTGGACAGGCGCTTAGCTCCTACGAGCAGTACTTC. Protein sequence: CSARGQALSSYEQYF.

This clone was seen a few times. The chain joins TRBV7-8 to TRBJ1-1; D possibly corresponds to TRBD1 (5 bases). Germline assignment: CDR1 SGHVS and CDR2 FQNEAQ. CDR3 length: 14 residues. V was pared by 5 bases and J by 3 bases, with 13 bases between. The CDR3 reads CASSAHGGDTEAFF. CDR3 in DNA: TGTGCCAGCAGCGCCCATGGGGGAGACACTGAAGCTTTCTTT.